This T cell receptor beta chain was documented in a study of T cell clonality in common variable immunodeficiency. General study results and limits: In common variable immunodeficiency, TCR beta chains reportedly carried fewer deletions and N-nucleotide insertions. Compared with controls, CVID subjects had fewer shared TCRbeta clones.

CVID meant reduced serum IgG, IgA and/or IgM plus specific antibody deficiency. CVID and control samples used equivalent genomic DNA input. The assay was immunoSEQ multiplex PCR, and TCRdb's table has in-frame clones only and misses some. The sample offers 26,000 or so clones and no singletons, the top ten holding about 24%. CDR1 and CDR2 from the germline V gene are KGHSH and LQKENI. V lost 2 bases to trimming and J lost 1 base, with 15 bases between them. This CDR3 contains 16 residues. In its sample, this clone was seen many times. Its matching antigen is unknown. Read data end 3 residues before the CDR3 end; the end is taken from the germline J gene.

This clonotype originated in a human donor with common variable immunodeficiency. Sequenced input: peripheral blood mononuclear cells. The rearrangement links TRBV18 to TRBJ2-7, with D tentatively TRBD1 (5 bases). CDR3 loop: CASSPSFGAGSYEQYF. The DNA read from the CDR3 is TGTGCCAGCTCACCAAGCTTTGGGGCAGGGTCCTACGAG.